These T cell receptor beta chains were read from a single sample in a study of blood T cell repertoires in COVID-19. Libraries were prepared by immunoSEQ multiplex PCR; TCRdb keeps only in-frame clonotypes and omits some of them. The data show about 130,000 clones, approximately 86% seen once. The specimen was peripheral blood. These receptor sequences come from a woman in her seventies with COVID-19, enrolled during active disease. Each CDR3 is given with its conserved first and last residue. Each record gives: J gene, D gene, CDR3 length, clone size, V gene, CDR3 protein, CDR3 DNA. A D gene is named only where the DNA matches it firmly. Where a row states a size, it is once, few, many or the class of an expanded clone; other rows omit it.

TRBJ1-6 - 14 - TRBV27 CASRPWERNSPLHF TGTGCCAGCAGACCGTGGGAGAGAAATTCCCCCCTCCACTTT
TRBJ1-5 TRBD1 17 - TRBV4-1 CASSQDEGDRRNQPQHF TGCGCCAGCAGCCAAGATGAGGGGGACAGGAGGAATCAGCCCCAGCATTTT
TRBJ2-2 - 17 - TRBV27 CASSWGPGGRGTGELFF TGTGCCAGCAGTTGGGGGCCCGGGGGGCGTGGCACCGGGGAGCTGTTTTTT
TRBJ1-2 TRBD1 14 - TRBV10-3 CAISARQGTDGYTF TGTGCCATCAGTGCCAGACAGGGGACGGATGGCTACACCTTC
TRBJ2-7 TRBD1 19 - TRBV7-2 CASSLYQGAYNPYAYEQYF TGTGCCAGCAGCTTATACCAGGGGGCGTATAACCCATACGCCTACGAGCAGTACTTC
TRBJ1-4 TRBD1 15 - TRBV3-1/TRBV3-2 CASSQGDRRGEKLFF TGTGCCAGCAGCCAAGGGGACAGGCGGGGGGAAAAACTGTTTTTT
TRBJ1-2 - 16 once TRBV5-1 CASSSNGGHSSVGYTF TGCGCCAGCAGCTCTAATGGAGGGCACAGTTCAGTTGGCTACACCTTC
TRBJ1-3 TRBD1 15 - TRBV7-2 CASSADRDRGNTIYF TGTGCCAGCAGCGCAGACCGGGACAGGGGAAACACCATATATTTT
TRBJ1-1 - 12 - TRBV29-1 CSAAQGPTEAFF TGCAGCGCTGCCCAGGGTCCCACTGAAGCTTTCTTT
TRBJ2-1 - 12 - TRBV6-2/TRBV6-3 CASSFSHGEQFF TGTGCCAGCAGTTTTAGCCACGGTGAGCAGTTCTTC
TRBJ2-1 - 12 - TRBV7-7 CASGGPKGEQFF TGTGCCAGCGGCGGGCCGAAGGGTGAGCAGTTCTTC
TRBJ1-6 TRBD1 16 - TRBV5-1 CASSFTGQTYNSPLHF TGCGCCAGCAGCTTTACGGGACAGACCTATAATTCACCCCTCCACTTT
TRBJ2-1 TRBD1 12 - TRBV9 CASSPRQGLAFF TGTGCCAGCAGCCCAAGACAGGGGTTGGCGTTCTTC
TRBJ1-4 - 14 - TRBV30 CAWSVGGSGEKLFF TGTGCCTGGAGTGTTGGAGGGTCTGGGGAAAAACTGTTTTTT